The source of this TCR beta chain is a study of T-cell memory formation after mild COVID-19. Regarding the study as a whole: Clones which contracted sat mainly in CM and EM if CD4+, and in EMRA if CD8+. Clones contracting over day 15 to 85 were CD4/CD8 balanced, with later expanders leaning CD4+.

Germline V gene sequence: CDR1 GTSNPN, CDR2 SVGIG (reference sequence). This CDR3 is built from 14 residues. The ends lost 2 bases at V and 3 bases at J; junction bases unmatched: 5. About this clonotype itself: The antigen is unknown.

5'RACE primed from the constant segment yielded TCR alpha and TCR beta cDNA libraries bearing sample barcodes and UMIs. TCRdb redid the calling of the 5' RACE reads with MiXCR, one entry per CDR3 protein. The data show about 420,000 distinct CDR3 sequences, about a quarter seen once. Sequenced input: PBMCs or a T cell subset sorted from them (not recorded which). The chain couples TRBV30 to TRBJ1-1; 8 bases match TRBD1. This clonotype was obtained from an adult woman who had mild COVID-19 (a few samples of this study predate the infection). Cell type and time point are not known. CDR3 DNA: TGTGCCTGGAGTACCGGACAGGGAGACACTGAAGCTTTCTTT. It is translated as CAWSTGQGDTEAFF.